These 21 T cell receptor beta chains came from one sample sequenced in a study of intratumoral heterogeneity in liver cancer. TCRdb's copy holds only in-frame clones and misses some; the assay was immunoSEQ multiplex PCR. There are about 6,600 clones in the sample; about 50% occur only once, and approximately 15% lies in the top ten. Each tumour sample represents a distinct, spatially separated region of the hepatocellular carcinoma nodule. This material consisted of tumor tissue, taken before any cancer treatment. These receptors all come from a man between 65 and 85 years old with hepatocellular carcinoma.

V gene TRBV5-1 combines with J gene TRBJ2-2; possible D gene TRBD1, 6 bases. The CDR3 covers 14 residues. Trimming removed 4 bases from V and 1 base from J, with 8 bases in between. Germline CDR1 SGHRS, CDR2 YFSETQ. CDR3 residues: CASSNRVNTGELFF. CDR3 bases: TGCGCCAGCAGCAACAGGGTGAACACCGGGGAGCTGTTTTTT.

This rearrangement joins TRBV28 to TRBJ2-5; TRBD2 agrees at 9 bases. The CDR3 has 15 amino acids. Trimming removed 2 bases from V and 5 bases from J; junction bases left unmatched: 6. In germline, CDR1 is MDHEN, CDR2 SYDVKM. This CDR3 reads CASSLMRGGQETQYF. CDR3 nucleotide sequence: TGTGCCAGCAGTTTAATGCGGGGGGGCCAGGAGACCCAGTACTTC.

The chain is built from TRBV5-1 and TRBJ2-5, with TRBD1 identical over 9 bases. From germline, CDR1 is SGHRS and CDR2 YFSETQ. CDR3 length: 16 amino acids. With 4 bases clipped from V and 5 bases from J, the junction kept 12 bases outside the gene matches. The CDR3 region is CASSLRAQGAKETQYF. CDR3 DNA: TGCGCCAGCAGCCTCAGAGCACAGGGGGCGAAGGAGACCCAGTACTTC.

In its sample, this clone ranks as medium-sized (0.01 to 0.1%). The genes are TRBV5-4 and TRBJ2-1; D is possibly TRBD2 (5 bases). Trimming stripped 2 bases from V and 0 bases from J, with 9 bases between. CDR1 is SGHNT, CDR2 YYREEE, per germline (reference sequence). This CDR3 has 15 residues. CDR3 sequence reads: CASSFGISSYNEQFF. CDR3 DNA sequence: TGTGCCAGCAGCTTCGGGATTAGCTCCTACAATGAGCAGTTCTTC.

This clone is deemed medium-sized. The rearrangement links TRBV10-1 to TRBJ1-1, with 7 bases fitting TRBD1. CDR1 is WNHNN, CDR2 SYGVQD, per germline (reference sequence). With 4 bases clipped from V and 5 bases from J, the junction kept 1 base outside the gene matches. This CDR3 has 12 residues. The CDR3 nucleotides read TGCGCCAGCAGTGCAGGGGGGACTGAAGCTTTCTTT. Amino acid sequence: CASSAGGTEAFF.

This clone was counted a few times. An end of the junction differs from the germline gene, which may be a read error. This chain connects TRBV7-2 to TRBJ1-5; no reliable D call. There are 13 residues in the CDR3. CDR1 and CDR2 (germline): SGHTA, FQGNSA. The CDR3 sequence: CASSRGWNQPQHF. CDR3 nucleotide sequence: TGTGCCAGCAGCCGGGGATGGAATCAACCCCAGCATTTT.

The V gene is TRBV11-2, the J gene TRBJ2-2; D is perhaps TRBD2 (6 bases). Trimming pared 6 bases from V and 7 bases from J, leaving 21 bases between. Germline CDR1 reads SGHAT; CDR2 reads FQNNGV. The CDR3 covers 16 residues. DNA for the CDR3: TGTGCCAGCAGACTAGGGTGGGCTAGCGAGCGCGGGGAGCTGTTTTTT. It specifies CASRLGWASERGELFF.

This chain connects TRBV6-5 to TRBJ1-1; a possible D gene is TRBD1 (6 bases). V lost 6 bases to trimming and J lost 4 bases, with 15 bases between them. The CDR3 runs to 14 residues. Germline CDR1 reads MNHEY; CDR2 reads SVGAGI. The CDR3: CASRGRGLGTEAFF. Written as DNA, the CDR3 is TGTGCCAGCAGGGGACGGGGGCTGGGCACTGAAGCTTTCTTT.

V is TRBV28 and J is TRBJ1-2, with 7 bases fitting TRBD1. The CDR3 is made up of 14 amino acids. V lost 6 bases, J lost 5 bases, and 9 bases stayed unmatched. Germline V CDR1 and CDR2: MDHEN, SYDVKM. The CDR3 bases are TGTGCCAGCAGGGGTGACAGGGAACGTTATGGCTACACCTTC. Encoded protein: CASRGDRERYGYTF.

The count of this clone is one. V gene TRBV24-1 combines with J gene TRBJ2-5, with unresolved D. Germline V lookup: CDR1 KGHDR, CDR2 SFDVKD. This CDR3 spans 12 amino acids. Trimming pared 5 bases from V and 5 bases from J, leaving 8 bases between. The CDR3 loop reads CATSGPGETQYF. The CDR3, as DNA: TGTGCCACCAGTGGCCCCGGTGAGACCCAGTACTTC.

The gene calls are TRBV2 and TRBJ1-1; weak D call: TRBD1 (5 bases). Trimming stripped 7 bases from V and 5 bases from J, with 8 bases between. The CDR3 has 11 amino acids. From germline, CDR1 is SNHLY and CDR2 FYNNEI. This CDR3 is CASTGQTEAFF. Here the CDR3 DNA reads TGTGCCAGCACGGGGCAAACTGAAGCTTTCTTT. Filled out from reference TRBV2 and TRBJ1-1, the complete variable domain reads EPEVTQTPSHQVTQMGQEVILRCVPISNHLYFYWYRQILGQKVEFLVSFYNNEISEKSEIFDDQFSVERPDGSNFTLKIRSTKLEDSAMYFCASTGQTEAFFGQGTRLTVV.

This clone was recorded only once. The chain employs TRBV6-1 and TRBJ1-4; D is unclear. Germline values: CDR1 MNHNS, CDR2 SASEGT. The CDR3 extends over 18 amino acids. Trimming left V 2 bases short and J 8 bases short, with 24 bases between. The CDR3 loop reads CASSEFHPPRSNGEKLFF. CDR3 bases: TGTGCCAGCAGTGAATTCCATCCCCCCAGGTCCAATGGAGAAAAACTGTTTTTT.

The sample holds one count of this clone. The CDR3 spells CASSELTRAYGYTF. CDR3 in DNA: TGTGCCAGCAGTGAACTCACCCGCGCCTATGGCTACACCTTC. The V call is TRBV25-1, the J call TRBJ1-2; D unclear. V dropped 2 bases and J dropped 4 bases, with 11 bases sitting between them. Germline values: CDR1 MGHDK, CDR2 SYGVNS. There are 14 residues in the CDR3.

This clone occurred once. This chain uses TRBV9 with TRBJ1-3; D might be TRBD1 (5 bases). Per germline, CDR1 SGDLS and CDR2 YYNGEE. The CDR3 length is 16 residues. Trimming left V 0 bases short and J 0 bases short, with 10 bases between. CDR3 DNA: TGTGCCAGCAGCGTAGGACAGAAGGGCTCTGGAAACACCATATATTTT. Its translation is CASSVGQKGSGNTIYF.

The J gene is TRBJ1-4, the V gene TRBV3-1 (or the pseudogene TRBV3-2), with D tentatively TRBD1 (5 bases). Germline CDR1 is LGHDT and CDR2 is YNNKEL (reference sequence). The CDR3 length is 13 residues. Between the trimmed V and J ends, which lost 4 bases and 5 bases, there was a span of 8 bases. The chain's CDR3 is CASSPTANEKLFF. CDR3 DNA sequence: TGTGCCAGCAGCCCGACAGCGAATGAAAAACTGTTTTTT.

This chain links TRBV4-3 with TRBJ1-4; D is unclear. CDR1 and CDR2 from the germline V gene are LGHNA and YSLEER. The CDR3 is made up of 15 amino acids. Trimming left V 0 bases short and J 7 bases short, with 12 bases between. The CDR3 coding sequence is TGCGCCAGCAGCCAAGATCCTATGTTGGGTGAAAAACTGTTTTTT. Translated, it gives CASSQDPMLGEKLFF.

The sample holds a few counts of this clone. The chain links TRBV6-6 to TRBJ1-4; tentatively, D is TRBD1 (5 bases). Trimming took 0 bases from V and 4 from J, leaving 12 bases between them. The V gene's germline CDR1 is MNHNY and CDR2 SVGAGI (reference sequence). This CDR3 is 16 amino acids long. In DNA form, the CDR3 reads TGTGCCAGCAGTTACTCTAGAGGGGCCGTTAATGAAAAACTGTTTTTT. Translated, it gives CASSYSRGAVNEKLFF.

The chain has TRBV6-5 and TRBJ1-4; no clear D. Germline values: CDR1 MNHEY, CDR2 SVGAGI. The CDR3 covers 15 residues. Trimming removed 0 bases from V and 8 bases from J, with 13 bases in between. The CDR3 sequence: CASSYSSGIGEKLFF. CDR3 bases: TGTGCCAGCAGTTACTCTTCGGGGATTGGGGAAAAACTGTTTTTT.

The V gene is TRBV13, the J gene TRBJ1-4, with 9 bases fitting TRBD1. Per germline, CDR1 PRHDT and CDR2 FYEKMQ (reference sequence). The V gene end was trimmed by 5 bases and the J gene end by 8 bases; junction bases not matched to a gene: 12. The CDR3 covers 16 residues. The CDR3 DNA sequence: TGTGCCAGCAGCCACTCTACCGGGACAGGGTACGAAAAACTGTTTTTT. This sequence encodes CASSHSTGTGYEKLFF.

This clone is classed as medium-sized. V and J are TRBV4-3 and TRBJ1-3; D gene uncertain. CDR3 length: 15 residues. Germline CDR1 and CDR2: LGHNA and YSLEER. The V and J ends lost 0 bases and 4 bases respectively, with 10 bases between them. The CDR3 DNA reads as TGCGCCAGCAGCCAAGATCCATCTTTGGGAAACACCATATATTTT. Amino acid sequence: CASSQDPSLGNTIYF.

The chain has TRBV7-3 and TRBJ2-2; a weak D match, TRBD1 (6 bases). The germline V gene has CDR1 SGHTA and CDR2 FQGTGA. The ends were cut back, 1 base at V and 5 bases at J, with 11 bases in the middle. The CDR3 has 15 residues. The CDR3 DNA follows: TGTGCCAGCAGCTTAAGCAGGGGCGCGACCGGGGAGCTGTTTTTT. Amino acid sequence: CASSLSRGATGELFF.